The 27 T cell receptor beta chains below were found in one sample sequenced in a study of shared clonotypes between healthy human individuals. Clones were read by immunoSEQ multiplex PCR, and TCRdb kept only the in-frame ones, dropping some. The sample includes some 1,100,000 clones, approximately 80% seen only once; the top ten take more than 0.5%. Sequenced material: memory CD4+ T cells from PBMCs. Sample subset: CD45RA-negative fraction. The receptor source for this set is a man between 18 and 35 years old in good health. Some clones in this sample may be carry-over from other donors' samples.

This clone was found a few times. The chain joins TRBV11-2 to TRBJ2-1, with D hard to call. The CDR3 is made up of 13 amino acids. Germline loops: CDR1 SGHAT, CDR2 FQNNGV. V lost 4 bases and J lost 9, with 13 bases in between. The CDR3 loop is CASSSQSLGEQFF. In nucleotides, the CDR3 is TGTGCCAGCAGCTCCCAGTCCCTGGGTGAGCAGTTCTTC.

This clone has only a few counts. The V call is TRBV6-6, the J call TRBJ2-2; TRBD1 aligns across 7 bases. Germline CDR1 is MNHNY and CDR2 is SVGAGI (reference sequence). V was pared by 6 bases and J by 3 bases, with 7 bases of the junction left unmatched. CDR3 length: 15 residues. The CDR3 DNA reads as TGTGCCAGCAGCCGTAGGGGGCGGGACACCGGGGAGCTGTTTTTT. Encoded protein: CASSRRGRDTGELFF.

The gene calls are TRBV4-2 and TRBJ2-1, with 9 bases fitting TRBD2. The CDR3 runs 18 residues. Per the germline V gene, CDR1 is LGHNA and CDR2 is YNFKEQ. Trimming removed 0 bases from V and 15 bases from J; junction bases left unmatched: 21. CDR3 DNA: TGTGCCAGCAGCCAAGAGAGTAGCGGGAGTGGAGTGGCAACTGTCCTGTTCTTC. This sequence encodes CASSQESSGSGVATVLFF.

As to this clone: Other DNA sequences in this sample translate to the same CDR3. The chain joins TRBV5-1 to TRBJ2-7, with 11 positions matching TRBD2. Germline V gene data show CDR1 as SGHRS and CDR2 as YFSETQ. CDR3 length equals 15 residues. J lost 6 bases, V lost 0 bases, and 5 bases had no gene match. For the CDR3, the DNA is TGCGCCAGCAGCTTGGCCGGCCTAGCGGGAGGCGAGCAGTACTTC. It specifies CASSLAGLAGGEQYF.

This clone has more than one count but fewer than ten. In DNA, the CDR3 is TGCGCCAGCAGCTTGGGGCAGGGGGTGATCCGATCCTACGAGCAGTACTTC. It encodes CASSLGQGVIRSYEQYF. The chain combines TRBV5-1 with TRBJ2-7; 7 bases match TRBD1. The CDR3 covers 17 residues. With 0 bases clipped from V and 1 base from J, the junction kept 10 bases outside the gene matches. CDR1 SGHRS and CDR2 YFSETQ come from the germline V gene.

The J gene is TRBJ1-2, the V gene TRBV18, with 11 bases fitting TRBD1. The CDR3 sequence is 14 residues long. CDR1 is KGHSH, CDR2 LQKENI, per germline. The ends lost 3 bases at V and 6 bases at J; junction bases unmatched: 3. DNA of the CDR3: TGTGCCAGCTCACCGGGACAGGGGGTTGATGGCTACACCTTC. Amino acids: CASSPGQGVDGYTF.

The chain uses TRBV27 and TRBJ2-3; TRBD2 agrees at 11 bases. Germline CDR1 is MNHEY and CDR2 is SMNVEV (reference sequence). This CDR3 is 13 amino acids long. V was clipped by 7 bases and J by 4 bases; unmatched bases: 1. This CDR3 reads CASKLAGADTQYF. Here the CDR3 DNA reads TGTGCCAGCAAACTAGCGGGAGCAGATACGCAGTATTTT.

The CDR3 spells CASSPRTRSHLFYEQYF. CDR3 nucleotides: TGTGCCAGCAGCCCGCGTACTAGGTCCCATTTATTCTACGAGCAGTACTTC. The rearrangement uses TRBV21-1 and TRBJ2-7; the D segment call TRBD2 is taken from the table without a DNA check. TRBV21-1 is deemed a pseudogene. The CDR3 totals 17 residues.

This chain uses TRBV29-1 with TRBJ2-3; D is undetermined. Trimming left V 7 bases short and J 2 bases short, with 10 bases between. CDR3 length: 12 amino acids. Germline CDR1 SQVTM, CDR2 ANQGSEA. The CDR3 loop reads CSGAAATDTQYF. CDR3 sequence (DNA): TGCAGCGGGGCGGCAGCCACAGATACGCAGTATTTT.

This chain uses TRBV5-1 with TRBJ2-7; a possible D gene is TRBD1 (5 bases). The V end was cut by 0 bases, the J end by 3 bases, with 10 bases between. CDR1 is SGHRS, CDR2 YFSETQ, per germline. This CDR3 has 14 residues. CDR3 sequence reads: CASSLDDRRYEQYF. The DNA of the CDR3 is TGCGCCAGCAGCTTGGACGACAGACGCTACGAGCAGTACTTC. The full variable domain, in which reference TRBV5-1 and TRBJ2-7 provide the parts outside the CDR3, is KAGVTQTPRYLIKTRGQQVTLSCSPISGHRSVSWYQQTPGQGLQFLFEYFSETQRNKGNFPGRFSGRQFSNSRSEMNVSTLELGDSALYLCASSLDDRRYEQYFGPGTRLTVT.

The genes are TRBV19 and TRBJ2-1; 10 nucleotides match TRBD2. CDR3 length equals 14 residues. V was pared by 7 bases and J by 4 bases, with 4 bases of the junction left unmatched. Germline V gene sequence: CDR1 LNHDA, CDR2 SQIVND (reference sequence). CDR3 DNA sequence: TGTGCCAGTATGAGCGGGAGGGTTTACAATGAGCAGTTCTTC. Its protein product is CASMSGRVYNEQFF.

The rearrangement links TRBV2 to TRBJ1-2; a weak D match, TRBD1 (6 bases). V gave up 5 bases and J gave up 7 bases, with 14 bases separating them. This CDR3 spans 13 amino acids. The V gene's germline CDR1 is SNHLY and CDR2 FYNNEI. CDR3 amino acids: CASSPTGSSGYTF. CDR3 coding DNA: TGTGCCAGCAGTCCAACAGGGTCGAGTGGCTACACCTTC.

The V gene is TRBV28, the J gene TRBJ2-7, with 7 bases lining up with TRBD1. Trimming cost V 5 bases and J 3 bases; bases outside gene matches: 7. Germline V lookup: CDR1 MDHEN, CDR2 SYDVKM. The CDR3 sequence is 14 residues long. The CDR3 is CASSPGTAFYEQYF. DNA for the CDR3: TGTGCCAGCAGTCCTGGGACAGCCTTCTACGAGCAGTACTTC.

The chain carries TRBV5-1 and TRBJ1-2; 7 bases agree with TRBD1. V lost 0 bases, J lost 8 bases, and 7 bases stayed unmatched. The CDR3 is 14 residues long. Germline-derived CDR1 and CDR2 are SGHRS and YFSETQ. The CDR3 coding sequence is TGCGCCAGCAGCTTGGCCGGAGGGGGCGAGGGCTACACCTTC. Its translation is CASSLAGGGEGYTF.

The sample holds a few counts of this clone. This rearrangement joins TRBV2 to TRBJ1-3; 9 bases are shared with TRBD1. The CDR3 has 15 residues. The germline V gene has CDR1 SNHLY and CDR2 FYNNEI. V trimming: 3 bases; J trimming: 3 bases; junction bases outside the gene matches: 3. CDR3 bases: TGTGCCAGCAGTGACGGGACAGGGTATGGAAACACCATATATTTT. It is translated as CASSDGTGYGNTIYF.

The V call is TRBV7-3, the J call TRBJ1-5; no reliable D call. This CDR3 is built from 13 residues. Germline V gene lookup returns CDR1 SGHTA and CDR2 FQGTGA. Trimming took off 3 bases at V and 6 bases at J, with 9 bases between the two ends. Written as DNA, the CDR3 is TGTGCCAGCAGCTTCACTTTCGGTCAGCCCCAGCATTTT. Translated, it gives CASSFTFGQPQHF.

This chain uses TRBV7-9 with TRBJ2-7; 12 bases line up with TRBD1. The CDR3 contains 15 residues. V lost 1 base and J lost 7; bases outside the gene matches: 5. Looked up from germline, CDR1 is SEHNR and CDR2 is FQNEAQ (reference sequence). Written as DNA, the CDR3 is TGTGCCAGCAGCTTAGGTGGGACAGGGGGCTGGGAGCAGTACTTC. It is translated as CASSLGGTGGWEQYF.

The V call is TRBV10-3, the J call TRBJ2-3, with TRBD2 matching over 7 bases. The ends lost 0 bases at V and 5 bases at J; junction bases unmatched: 20. Per germline, CDR1 ENHRY and CDR2 SYGVKD. The CDR3 loop spans 20 amino acids. The CDR3 DNA is TGTGCCATCAGTGAGTCGATTCCCAGCGAGATGCGGGAGCCTGGAGATACGCAGTATTTT. Protein product: CAISESIPSEMREPGDTQYF.

Here the CDR3 DNA reads TGTGCCAGCAGCTTACGGACAAGAGACGAGCAGTACTTC. It translates to CASSLRTRDEQYF. The V and J genes are TRBV7-2 and TRBJ2-7, with D tentatively TRBD1 (5 bases). With 2 bases removed from V and 5 bases from J, the gap between germline ends came to 10 bases. The CDR3 has 13 amino acids. CDR1 is SGHTA and CDR2 is FQGNSA in the germline V gene.

This clone was seen a handful of times. V and J are TRBV6-5 and TRBJ2-1; 8 positions agree with TRBD1. Germline V gene data show CDR1 as MNHEY and CDR2 as SVGAGI. The CDR3 contains 15 residues. J lost 9 bases, V lost 4 bases, and 11 bases had no gene match. The DNA of the CDR3 is TGTGCCAGCAGTTTCAACCAGGGGGCGCTGGGTGAGCAGTTCTTC. Its translation is CASSFNQGALGEQFF.

A remark on this clone: The sample holds other DNA sequences that translate to the same CDR3. V gene TRBV28 combines with J gene TRBJ2-5, with 7 positions matching TRBD2. The CDR3 loop spans 13 amino acids. The junction had 0 bases not matched to a gene; V was cut back by 4 bases and J by 1 base. Germline lookup yields CDR1 MDHEN and CDR2 SYDVKM. CDR3 sequence: CASSSSGQETQYF. CDR3 sequence (DNA): TGTGCCAGCAGTTCTAGCGGCCAAGAGACCCAGTACTTC.

The chain combines TRBV27 with TRBJ1-4; D is possibly TRBD1 (6 bases). With 6 bases removed from V and 7 bases from J, the gap between germline ends came to 18 bases. Germline V gives CDR1 MNHEY, CDR2 SMNVEV (reference sequence). CDR3 length: 15 amino acids. CDR3 protein: CASSRYRAASEKLFF. The CDR3 coding sequence is TGTGCCAGCAGCCGCTACAGGGCCGCGAGTGAAAAACTGTTTTTT.

The chain carries TRBV30 and TRBJ2-3; the D gene could be TRBD1 or TRBD2 (5 bases each). V was cut by 6 bases and J by 4 bases, with 14 bases left in between. This CDR3 has 13 amino acids. CDR1 is GTSNPN and CDR2 is SVGIG in the germline V gene (reference sequence). The CDR3 nucleotides are TGTGCCTGCTCATTGGGGGTCGCAGATACGCAGTATTTT. Its protein is CACSLGVADTQYF. Drawing the rest from reference TRBV30 and TRBJ2-3, the complete variable domain is SQTIHQWPATLVQPVGSPLSLECTVEGTSNPNLYWYRQAAGRGLQLLFYSVGIGQISSEVPQNLSASRPQDRQFILSSKKLLLSDSGFYLCACSLGVADTQYFGPGTRLTVL.

The chain is built from TRBV29-1 and TRBJ2-7; TRBD2 matches 9 bases. The germline CDR1 and CDR2 sequences are SQVTM and ANQGSEA. The CDR3 is 16 amino acids. The junction had 14 bases not matched to a gene; V was cut back by 6 bases and J by 2 bases. CDR3 in amino acids: CSVNLVGRGGTYEQYF. DNA of the CDR3: TGCAGCGTCAACTTAGTAGGGCGGGGGGGAACCTACGAGCAGTACTTC.

V usage is TRBV6-5 and J usage is TRBJ1-4; tentatively, D is TRBD1 (5 bases). V lost 6 bases to trimming and J lost 4 bases, with 12 bases between them. CDR1 is MNHEY, CDR2 SVGAGI, per germline. The CDR3 is made up of 14 amino acids. CDR3 sequence (DNA): TGTGCCAGCAGATCCCGGGGGGTTAATGAAAAACTGTTTTTT. Its protein product is CASRSRGVNEKLFF.

The chain is built from TRBV14 and TRBJ2-1, with 9 bases that match TRBD1. Germline V gene lookup returns CDR1 SGHDN and CDR2 FVKESK. The junction had 7 bases not matched to a gene; V was cut back by 3 bases and J by 10 bases. This CDR3 has 14 residues. CDR3 DNA sequence: TGTGCCAGCAGCCATTTGGGACAGGGCGGGGAGCAGTTCTTC. As protein: CASSHLGQGGEQFF.

This clone was counted between two and nine times. The V call is TRBV19, the J call TRBJ1-2; the D gene is possibly TRBD1 (5 bases). CDR1 and CDR2 (germline): LNHDA, SQIVND (reference sequence). This CDR3 region has 13 residues. Trimming took 7 bases from V and 5 from J, leaving 14 bases between them. The CDR3 region has the DNA TGTGCCAGTACCTATCGGGGGGGTTATGGCTACACCTTC. Translating gives CASTYRGGYGYTF.